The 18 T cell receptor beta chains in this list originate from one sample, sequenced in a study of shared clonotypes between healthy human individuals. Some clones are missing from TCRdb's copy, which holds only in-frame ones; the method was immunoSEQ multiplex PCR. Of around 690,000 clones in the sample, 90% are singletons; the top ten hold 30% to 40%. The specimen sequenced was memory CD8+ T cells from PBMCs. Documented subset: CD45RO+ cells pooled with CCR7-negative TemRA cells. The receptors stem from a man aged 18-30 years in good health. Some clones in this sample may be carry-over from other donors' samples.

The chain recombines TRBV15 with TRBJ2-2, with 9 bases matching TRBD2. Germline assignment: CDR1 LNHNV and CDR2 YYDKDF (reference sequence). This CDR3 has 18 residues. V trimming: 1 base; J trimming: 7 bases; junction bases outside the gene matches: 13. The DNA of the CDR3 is TGTGCCACCAGCAGAGCAGTTCGGGTAGCGGGAGATGGCGGGGAGCTGTTTTTT. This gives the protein CATSRAVRVAGDGGELFF.

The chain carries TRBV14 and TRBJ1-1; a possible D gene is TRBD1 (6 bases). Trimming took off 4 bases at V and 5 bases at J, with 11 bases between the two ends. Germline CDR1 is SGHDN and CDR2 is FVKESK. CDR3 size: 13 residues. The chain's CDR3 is CASSLHRDTEAFF. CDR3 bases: TGTGCCAGCAGCCTCCACAGGGATACTGAAGCTTTCTTT.

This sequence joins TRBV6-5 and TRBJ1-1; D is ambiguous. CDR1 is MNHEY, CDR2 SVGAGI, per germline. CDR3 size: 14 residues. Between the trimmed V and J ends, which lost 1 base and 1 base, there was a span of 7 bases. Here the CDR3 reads CASSYLGSNTEAFF. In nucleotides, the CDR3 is TGTGCCAGCAGTTACTTGGGGTCGAACACTGAAGCTTTCTTT.

DNA of the CDR3: TGTGCCAGCAGCTTCGGATTTGGGGGAACTAATGAAAAACTGTTTTTT. This sequence encodes CASSFGFGGTNEKLFF. The gene calls are TRBV7-6 and TRBJ1-4; perhaps TRBD1 as D (5 bases). Looked up from germline, CDR1 is SGHVS and CDR2 is FNYEAQ. The length of the CDR3 is 16 residues. Trimming took 3 bases from V and 1 from J, leaving 12 bases between them.

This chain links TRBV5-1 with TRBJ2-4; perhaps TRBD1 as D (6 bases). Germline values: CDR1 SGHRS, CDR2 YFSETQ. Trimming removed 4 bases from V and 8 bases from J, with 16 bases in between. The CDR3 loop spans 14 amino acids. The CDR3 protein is CASSQGQTSDIQYF. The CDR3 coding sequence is TGCGCCAGCAGCCAAGGACAGACCTCAGACATTCAGTACTTC.

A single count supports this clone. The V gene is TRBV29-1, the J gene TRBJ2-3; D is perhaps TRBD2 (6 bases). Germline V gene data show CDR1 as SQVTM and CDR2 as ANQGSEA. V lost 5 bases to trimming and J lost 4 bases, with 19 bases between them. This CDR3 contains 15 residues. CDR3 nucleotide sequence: TGCAGCGTTCCTGCGGACGGCGGGAACGCAGATACGCAGTATTTT. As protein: CSVPADGGNADTQYF.

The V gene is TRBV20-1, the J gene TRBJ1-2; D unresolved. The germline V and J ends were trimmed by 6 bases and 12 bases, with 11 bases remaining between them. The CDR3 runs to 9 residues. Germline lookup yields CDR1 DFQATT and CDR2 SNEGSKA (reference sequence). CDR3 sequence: CSAISADTF. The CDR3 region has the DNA TGCAGTGCCATCAGCGCGGACACCTTC.

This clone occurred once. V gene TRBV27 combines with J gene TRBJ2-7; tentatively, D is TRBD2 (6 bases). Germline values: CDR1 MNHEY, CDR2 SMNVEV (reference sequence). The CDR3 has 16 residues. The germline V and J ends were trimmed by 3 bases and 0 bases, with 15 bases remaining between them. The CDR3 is CASSFSWGVASYEQYF. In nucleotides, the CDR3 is TGTGCCAGCAGTTTCTCATGGGGGGTGGCCTCCTACGAGCAGTACTTC.

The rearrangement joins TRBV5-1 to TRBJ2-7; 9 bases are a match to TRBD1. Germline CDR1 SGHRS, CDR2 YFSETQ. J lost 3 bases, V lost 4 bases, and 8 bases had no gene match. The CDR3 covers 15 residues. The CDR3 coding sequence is TGCGCCAGCAGCGCCGGCCCGACAGGGGGCTACGAGCAGTACTTC. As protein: CASSAGPTGGYEQYF.

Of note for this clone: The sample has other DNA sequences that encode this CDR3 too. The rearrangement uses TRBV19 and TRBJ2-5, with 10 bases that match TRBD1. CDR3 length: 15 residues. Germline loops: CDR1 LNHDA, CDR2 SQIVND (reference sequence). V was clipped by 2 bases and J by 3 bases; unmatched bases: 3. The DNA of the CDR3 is TGTGCCAGTAGTATACTGGGACAGGGGAAAGAGACCCAGTACTTC. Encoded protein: CASSILGQGKETQYF.

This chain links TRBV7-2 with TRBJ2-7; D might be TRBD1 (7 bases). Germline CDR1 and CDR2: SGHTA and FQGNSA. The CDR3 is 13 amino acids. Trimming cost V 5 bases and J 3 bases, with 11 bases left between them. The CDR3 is CASSTRDSYEQYF. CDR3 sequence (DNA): TGTGCCAGCAGCACGCGGGACAGCTACGAGCAGTACTTC.

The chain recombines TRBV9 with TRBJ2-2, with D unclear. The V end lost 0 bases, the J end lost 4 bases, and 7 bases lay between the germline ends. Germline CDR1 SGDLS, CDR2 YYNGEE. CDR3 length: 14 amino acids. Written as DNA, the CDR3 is TGTGCCAGCAGCGTAGATCTGGGCACCGGGGAGCTGTTTTTT. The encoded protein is CASSVDLGTGELFF.

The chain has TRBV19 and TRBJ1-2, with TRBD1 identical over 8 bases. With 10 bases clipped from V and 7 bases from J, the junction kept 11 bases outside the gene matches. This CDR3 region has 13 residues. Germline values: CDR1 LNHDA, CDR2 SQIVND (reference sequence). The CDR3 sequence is CATQQGGLSGYTF. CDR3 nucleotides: TGTGCCACCCAACAGGGGGGACTCAGTGGCTACACCTTC.

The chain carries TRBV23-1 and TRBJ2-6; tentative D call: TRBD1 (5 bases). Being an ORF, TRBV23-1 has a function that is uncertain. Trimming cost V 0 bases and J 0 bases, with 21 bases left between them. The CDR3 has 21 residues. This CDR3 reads CASSQSGPPRQHYSGANVLTF. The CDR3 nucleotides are TGCGCCAGCAGTCAATCGGGGCCTCCTAGACAGCACTACTCTGGGGCCAACGTCCTGACTTTC.

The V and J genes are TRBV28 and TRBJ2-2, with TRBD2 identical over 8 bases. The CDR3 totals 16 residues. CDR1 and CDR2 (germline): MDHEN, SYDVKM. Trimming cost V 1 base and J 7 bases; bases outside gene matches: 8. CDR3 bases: TGTGCCAGCAGTTTATTCTTGGGACTAGTGAACGGGGAGCTGTTTTTT. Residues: CASSLFLGLVNGELFF.

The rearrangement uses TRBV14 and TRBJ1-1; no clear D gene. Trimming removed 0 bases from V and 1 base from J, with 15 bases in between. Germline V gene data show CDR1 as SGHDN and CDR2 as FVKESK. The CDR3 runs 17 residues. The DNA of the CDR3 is TGTGCCAGCAGCCAAGATAGGAGGGTGGCAGGGAACACTGAAGCTTTCTTT. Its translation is CASSQDRRVAGNTEAFF. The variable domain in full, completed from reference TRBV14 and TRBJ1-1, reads EAGVTQFPSHSVIEKGQTVTLRCDPISGHDNLYWYRRVMGKEIKFLLHFVKESKQDESGMPNNRFLAERTGGTYSTLKVQPAELEDSGVYFCASSQDRRVAGNTEAFFGQGTRLTVV.

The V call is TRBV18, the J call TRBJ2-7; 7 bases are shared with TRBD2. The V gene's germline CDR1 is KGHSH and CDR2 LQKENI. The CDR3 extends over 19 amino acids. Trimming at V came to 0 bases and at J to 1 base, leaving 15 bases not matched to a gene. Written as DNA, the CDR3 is TGTGCCAGCTCACCACCAGGGGTACAGACTAGCCAATTGTCCTACGAGCAGTACTTC. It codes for CASSPPGVQTSQLSYEQYF.

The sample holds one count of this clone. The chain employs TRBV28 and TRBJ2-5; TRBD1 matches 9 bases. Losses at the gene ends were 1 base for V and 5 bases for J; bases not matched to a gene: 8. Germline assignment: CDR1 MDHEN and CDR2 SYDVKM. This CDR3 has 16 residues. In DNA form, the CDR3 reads TGTGCCAGCAGTTTATTAAGACGAGACAGGGGGGAGACCCAGTACTTC. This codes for CASSLLRRDRGETQYF.